This TCR beta chain was obtained from a study of T cells in women clearing cervical HPV infection. About the research overall: Cases: HPV16-related CIN3 or worse on histology, 2 invasive cancers. Controls gave blood once infection was undetectable; cases at lesion identification.

The CDR3 covers 15 residues. Germline values: CDR1 WNHNN, CDR2 SYGVQD (reference sequence). TCRdb's copy holds only in-frame clones and misses some; the assay was immunoSEQ multiplex PCR. This table holds 14,000 or so clones. Comments on this clone: What it recognizes is unknown. The CDR3 extends 3 residues past the end of the read, so its final part is completed from the germline J gene.

Whole-study findings and limits: Combining TCR richness with V gene abundances gave roughly 0.8 AUC.

Sequenced material: blood buffy coat. The sequence was obtained from a woman between 18 and 70 years old with a cervical HPV16 infection that either progressed to CIN3+ or cleared (not recorded which). The genes are TRBV10-1 and TRBJ1-2; 10 nucleotides line up with TRBD1. CDR3 protein: CASSNPGQGIMDYTF. The sequenced CDR3 bases are TGCGCCAGCAGTAATCCGGGACAGGGGATAATGGAC.